Listed here are 2 T cell receptor beta chains from one sample, sequenced in a study of metastatic and nonmetastatic thyroid tumors (dated by TCRdb to the early 2020s). None of the patients had been given any treatment before thyroid surgery. The method was PCR. The run used an Illumina HiSeq 4000. Using fastp trimming at Q25 and MiXCR clonotype assembly, TCRdb reanalyzed the public sequencing data and kept in-frame beta chains. The sample includes around 25,000 clones, with 14% to 15% observed a single time. The top ten hold 3.3% of the sample. What was sequenced was blood. The receptors here all came from a female donor with papillary thyroid cancer or a benign thyroid nodule (not recorded which). Some clones in this sample may be carry-over from other donors' samples.

The sample holds many counts of this clone. This chain uses TRBV7-2 with TRBJ2-1; D remains unclear. CDR3 length equals 13 residues. CDR1 is SGHTA and CDR2 is FQGNSA in the germline V gene. V lost 1 base and J lost 7, with 8 bases in between. The CDR3 nucleotides read TGTGCCAGCAGCTTAGGAGATGCTAATGAGCAGTTCTTC. Its translation: CASSLGDANEQFF.

V gene TRBV6-4 combines with J gene TRBJ2-1, with D perhaps matching TRBD2 (6 bases). This CDR3 comprises 14 residues. Trimming took off 2 bases at V and 5 bases at J, with 10 bases between the two ends. Germline assignment: CDR1 MRHNA and CDR2 SNTAGT. CDR3 nucleotide sequence: TGTGCCAGCAGTGACGCTAGCGTAAACAATGAGCAGTTCTTC. Amino acids: CASSDASVNNEQFF.